This T cell receptor (beta chain) was captured in a study of siplizumab effects on memory and regulatory T cells. Study-wide results and caveats: With siplizumab, Treg-derived clones averaged roughly 70% of mappable alloreactive CD4+ clones, versus 25% to 30% in controls.

As regards this clone: Its specificity is unknown.

Germline V lookup: CDR1 SGHAT, CDR2 FQNNGV. Germline trimming cut 3 bases from V and 4 bases from J; bases unmatched to any gene: 0. CDR3 length: 15 residues. Using immunoSEQ multiplex PCR, the repertoire was profiled, and TCRdb retains in-frame clones only, with some absent. The sample carries about 91,000 clones, more than 85% recorded once. The sequenced material came from CD8+ T cells sorted from blood. The J gene is TRBJ2-1, the V gene TRBV11-2, with TRBD2 matching over 13 bases. The clonotype originates from a human donor in good health. CDR3 DNA: TGTGCCAGCAGCTTGGGACTAGCGGGGTACAATGAGCAGTTCTTC. Translating gives CASSLGLAGYNEQFF. The full variable domain, completed using reference TRBV11-2 and TRBJ2-1, is EAGVAQSPRYKIIEKRQSVAFWCNPISGHATLYWYQQILGQGPKLLIQFQNNGVVDDSQLPKDRFSAERLKGVDSTLKIQPAKLEDSAVYLCASSLGLAGYNEQFFGPGTRLTVL.